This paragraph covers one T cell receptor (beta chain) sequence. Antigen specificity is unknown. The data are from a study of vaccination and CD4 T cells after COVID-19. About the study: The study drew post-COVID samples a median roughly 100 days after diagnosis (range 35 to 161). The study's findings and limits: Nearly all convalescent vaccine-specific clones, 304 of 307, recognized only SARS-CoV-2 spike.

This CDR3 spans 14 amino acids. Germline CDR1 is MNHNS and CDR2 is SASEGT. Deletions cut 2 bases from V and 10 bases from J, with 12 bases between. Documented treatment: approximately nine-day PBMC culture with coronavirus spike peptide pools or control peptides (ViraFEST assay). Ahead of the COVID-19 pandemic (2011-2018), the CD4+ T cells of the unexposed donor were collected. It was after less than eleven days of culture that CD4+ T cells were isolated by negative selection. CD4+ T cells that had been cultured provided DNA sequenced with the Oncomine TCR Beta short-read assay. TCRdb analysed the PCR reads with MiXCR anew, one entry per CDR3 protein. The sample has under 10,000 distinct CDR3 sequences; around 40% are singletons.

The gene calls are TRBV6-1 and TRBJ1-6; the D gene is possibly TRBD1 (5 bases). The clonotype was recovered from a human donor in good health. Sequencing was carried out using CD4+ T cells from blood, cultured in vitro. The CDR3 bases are TGTGCCAGCAGTGAATTGCAGGGATGGTCACCCCTCCACTTT. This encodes CASSELQGWSPLHF.